Listed below are T cell receptor beta chains from one sample, sequenced in a study of T cells after yellow fever vaccination. TCRdb used MiXCR to reprocess the 5' RACE reads, holding one entry per CDR3 protein. Altogether some 15,000 distinct CDR3 sequences are present, more than 7% being singletons, with the ten largest covering about 1.5%. The material sequenced was PBMCs, either bulk or a sorted T-cell subset (CD4+, CD8+, memory, or dextramer-sorted; not recorded which), taken on the day of the yellow fever booster vaccination. The source is a young man who received the YFV17D yellow fever vaccine. The CDR3 runs from the conserved cysteine through the conserved F or W. Fields, in order: clone size, J gene, V gene, CDR3 protein. Clone size is given for some rows only: seen once, a few or many times, or a class if the clone is expanded.

once | TRBJ2-3 | TRBV10-3 | CATNFRDREFTDTQYF
many | TRBJ2-1 | TRBV6-2/TRBV6-3 | CASSYPITSGGTYNEQFF
medium-sized | TRBJ2-5 | TRBV7-9 | CASSPREGETQYF
many | TRBJ1-5 | TRBV23-1 | CASRISGLRDRENYSNQPQHF
many | TRBJ1-1 | TRBV6-5 | CASSPSDRDTEAFF
medium-sized | TRBJ1-1 | TRBV10-3 | CAISDRENTEAFF
many | TRBJ1-2 | TRBV20-1 | CSARDLLNWGYTF
- | TRBJ1-4 | TRBV30 | CAWSMEGEREKLFF
many | TRBJ1-4 | TRBV5-1 | CASSLGENEKLFF
many | TRBJ1-1 | TRBV2 | CATGRLNTEAFF
many | TRBJ2-3 | TRBV7-6 | CASSFRDNTDTQYF
many | TRBJ2-3 | TRBV12-3/TRBV12-4 | CASSFDSSGTDTQYF
many | TRBJ1-1 | TRBV28 | CATGLREAFF
medium-sized | TRBJ2-1 | TRBV5-5 | CASSFILTVSGPAWVNEQFF
medium-sized | TRBJ1-1 | TRBV29-1 | CSVELGMNTEAFF
many | TRBJ1-5 | TRBV7-2 | CASSLTDLSNQPQHF
many | TRBJ2-5 | TRBV12-3/TRBV12-4 | CASSLTSGQETQYF
medium-sized | TRBJ1-4 | TRBV5-1 | CASKLDSTNEKLFF
medium-sized | TRBJ1-3 | TRBV13 | CASSLGQGLEYSGNTIYF
medium-sized | TRBJ2-3 | TRBV5-1 | CASSSGLAGLTDTQYF
many | TRBJ1-1 | TRBV12-3/TRBV12-4 | CASSLRLPPAEAFF
- | TRBJ2-2 | TRBV27 | CASSLSGGGELFF
medium-sized | TRBJ2-2 | TRBV4-2 | CASSQEPLTGELFF
many | TRBJ1-5 | TRBV7-8 | CASGLGNGLIDQPQHF
- | TRBJ2-1 | TRBV7-9 | CASSFWGLDNEQFF
many | TRBJ2-2 | TRBV5-1 | CASSLLVMGAGELFF
many | TRBJ2-5 | TRBV3-1 | CASSQDRRETQYF
many | TRBJ2-5 | TRBV5-1 | CASSLGTSGGSETQYF